This T cell receptor (beta chain) is from a study of OX40 agonist ivuxolimab in advanced cancers. About the research overall: Every 2 weeks, patients received ivuxolimab intravenously, dosed at 0.01 to 10 mg/kg. The mean age was approximately 60 years, ranging from about 20 to 79, with 82.7% of participants male.

There are 18 residues in the CDR3. From germline, CDR1 is SGHRS and CDR2 YFSETQ. V lost 2 bases, J lost 5 bases, and 19 bases stayed unmatched. Here immunoSEQ multiplex PCR was the method, and the copy in TCRdb shows in-frame clones only, minus some. In the table there are around 85,000 clones, about 89% of which are singletons. Findings and caveats of the study: Partly responding patients at 0.1-3.0 mg/kg showed some of the smallest clonal expansion.

As for this clone: Its specificity is unknown.

The TCR originated in an adult with an advanced solid tumor such as melanoma, head and neck, liver or kidney cancer. The chain employs TRBV5-1 and TRBJ2-7; 7 bases align to TRBD2. Sequencing used CD4+ or CD8+ T cells sorted from blood, obtained in a trial of the OX40 agonist ivuxolimab. The CDR3 protein is CASSLKTGTTKKPHEQYF. The CDR3 nucleotides are TGCGCCAGCAGCTTAAAAACCGGGACTACCAAAAAACCCCACGAGCAGTACTTC.